The text below deals with one T cell receptor (beta chain). The antigen remains undetermined. One junction end does not reproduce the germline sequence, and a read error may be involved. The sample comes from a study of cytotoxic CD8 clonotypes in ibrutinib-treated CLL. Study-level information: Responses comprised 24 partial and 2 complete; at median roughly 70 months, approximately 15 remained remitted and approximately twelve progressed.

The CDR3 extends over 12 amino acids. CDR1 is SSHAT, CDR2 FNYEAQ, per germline (reference sequence). Depths of 1 in 200,000 to 1 in 1 million T cells were the sequencing target. Profiled with immunoSEQ multiplex PCR; TCRdb holds only in-frame clones, not every one. The repertoire holds about 310,000 clones, with around four fifths as singletons. General study results and limits: Clonality went higher at ibrutinib response and then dropped back toward baseline at progression. Circulating CD8+ T-cell counts were tracked by baseline clonality, which exceeded that of age-matched healthy donors.

Sequences were derived from PBMCs, sampled before ibrutinib treatment. The TCR sequence derives from a human donor with chronic lymphocytic leukemia. The genes are TRBV7-7 and TRBJ1-2; unclear D gene. CDR3 protein: CASSSDGISYTF. As DNA, the CDR3 is TGTGCTAGCAGCTCCGACGGGATCAGCTACACCTTC.